This TCR beta chain was sequenced during a study of metastatic and nonmetastatic thyroid tumors. The wider study: Both malignant and benign thyroid patients supplied peripheral blood and tumor or nodule tissue samples, across which the repertoires of these patients were then compared.

Under the authors' procedure: Built for papillary thyroid cancer, a distant-metastasis classifier drew on CDR3 differences across clinicopathological groups. TCRdb reassembled clones from the PCR reads with MiXCR. What appears here as the V and J calls and clone size reflects TCRdb's work, not the paper's. The sample lists roughly 27,000 clones; over 20% were seen once. Concerning this clone itself: Its specificity is not known.

Each patient went into thyroid surgery without having received any treatment. Germline-derived CDR1 and CDR2 are DFQATT and SNEGSKA (reference sequence). The CDR3 extends over 14 amino acids. With V trimmed by 3 bases and J by 2 bases, 7 bases remained unmatched. General study results and limits: Malignant thyroid tumors reportedly had TCR beta diversity that was significantly higher than in benign nodules, in blood and tumor.

The TCR comes from a female donor with papillary thyroid cancer or a benign thyroid nodule (not recorded which). Some clones in this sample may be carry-over from other donors' samples. Source material: blood. This chain connects TRBV20-1 to TRBJ2-7; 7 positions match TRBD2. This CDR3 reads CSASPRDYPYEQYF. CDR3 coding DNA: TGCAGTGCTAGCCCCCGGGACTACCCCTACGAGCAGTACTTC.